The T cell receptor (beta chain) under discussion was sequenced for a study of blood T cells in healthy people across ages. In germline, CDR1 is SEHNR, CDR2 FQNEAQ (reference sequence). V lost 3 bases to trimming and J lost 2 bases; unmatched junction nucleotides: 8. The CDR3 length is 17 residues. Primers used in a second PCR of about 7 to 12 cycles were a sample-barcoded 5' primer and a J-beta primer mix. Each sample yielded at least 2.5 million CDR3-containing paired-end reads. TCRdb processed the 5' RACE reads anew with MiXCR; each CDR3 protein has one entry. Of hundreds of thousands of distinct CDR3 sequences in the sample, less than 70% are singletons; the top ten hold under 50%.

The clonotype originates from a man older than 75 in good health. The chain carries TRBV7-9 and TRBJ2-1; 9 positions agree with TRBD2. Material: blood. This CDR3 reads CASSLSPGLAAYNEQFF. Here the CDR3 DNA reads TGTGCCAGCAGCTTGTCTCCGGGACTAGCAGCCTACAATGAGCAGTTCTTC.